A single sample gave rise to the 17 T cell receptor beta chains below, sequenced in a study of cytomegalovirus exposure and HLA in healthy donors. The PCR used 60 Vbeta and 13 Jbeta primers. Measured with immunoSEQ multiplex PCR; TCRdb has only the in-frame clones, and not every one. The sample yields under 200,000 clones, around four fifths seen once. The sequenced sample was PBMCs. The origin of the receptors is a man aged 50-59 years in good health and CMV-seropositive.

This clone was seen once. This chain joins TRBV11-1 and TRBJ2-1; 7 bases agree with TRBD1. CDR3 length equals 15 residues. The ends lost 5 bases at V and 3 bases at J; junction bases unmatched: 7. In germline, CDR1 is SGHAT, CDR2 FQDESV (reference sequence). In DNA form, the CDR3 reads TGTGCCAGCAGCCTCCGGGACAGCTTCTACAATGAGCAGTTCTTC. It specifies CASSLRDSFYNEQFF.

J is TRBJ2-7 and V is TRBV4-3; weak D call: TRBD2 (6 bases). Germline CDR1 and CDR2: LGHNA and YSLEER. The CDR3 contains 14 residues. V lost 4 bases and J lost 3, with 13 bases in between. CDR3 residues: CASSPGNSGYEQYF. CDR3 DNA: TGCGCCAGCAGCCCCGGTAATAGCGGCTACGAGCAGTACTTC.

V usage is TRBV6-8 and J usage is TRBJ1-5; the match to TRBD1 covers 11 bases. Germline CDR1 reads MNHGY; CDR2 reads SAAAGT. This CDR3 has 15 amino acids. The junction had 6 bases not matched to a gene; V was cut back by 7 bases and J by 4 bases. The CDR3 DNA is TGTGCCAGCAACAGGGGGGACAGGGGGAATCAGCCCCAGCATTTT. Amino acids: CASNRGDRGNQPQHF.

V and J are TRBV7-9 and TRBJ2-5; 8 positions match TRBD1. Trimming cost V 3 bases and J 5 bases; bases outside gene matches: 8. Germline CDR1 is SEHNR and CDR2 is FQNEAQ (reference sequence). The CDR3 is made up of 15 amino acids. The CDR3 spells CASSFGQGVGETQYF. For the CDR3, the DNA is TGTGCCAGCAGCTTCGGACAGGGAGTAGGCGAGACCCAGTACTTC.

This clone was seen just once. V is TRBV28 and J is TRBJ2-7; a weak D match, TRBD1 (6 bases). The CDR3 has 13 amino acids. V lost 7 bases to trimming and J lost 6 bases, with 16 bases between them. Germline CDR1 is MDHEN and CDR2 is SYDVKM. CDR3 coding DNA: TGTGCCAGCAATGGGGGCCCGGAGGTCGAGCAGTACTTC. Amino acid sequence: CASNGGPEVEQYF.

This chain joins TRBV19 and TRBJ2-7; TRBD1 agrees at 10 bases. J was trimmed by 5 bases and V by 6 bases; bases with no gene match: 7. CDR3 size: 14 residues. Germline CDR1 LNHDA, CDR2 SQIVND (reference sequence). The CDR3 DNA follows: TGTGCCAGTAGCCTCGGGACAGGGGTGGACGAGCAGTACTTC. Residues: CASSLGTGVDEQYF.

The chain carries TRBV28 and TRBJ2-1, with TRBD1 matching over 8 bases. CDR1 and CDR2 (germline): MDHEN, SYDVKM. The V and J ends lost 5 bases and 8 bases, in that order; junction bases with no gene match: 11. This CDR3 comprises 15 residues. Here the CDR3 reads CASSPTTGGSDEQFF. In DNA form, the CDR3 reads TGTGCCAGCAGTCCGACCACAGGGGGGAGCGATGAGCAGTTCTTC. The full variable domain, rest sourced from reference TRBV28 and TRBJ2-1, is DVKVTQSSRYLVKRTGEKVFLECVQDMDHENMFWYRQDPGLGLRLIYFSYDVKMKEKGDIPEGYSVSREKKERFSLILESASTNQTSMYLCASSPTTGGSDEQFFGPGTRLTVL.

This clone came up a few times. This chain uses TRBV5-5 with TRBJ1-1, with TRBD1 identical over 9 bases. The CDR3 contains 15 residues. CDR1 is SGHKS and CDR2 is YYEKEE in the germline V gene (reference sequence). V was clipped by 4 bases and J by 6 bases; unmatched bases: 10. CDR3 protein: CASSPEGQGLPEAFF. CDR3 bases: TGTGCCAGCAGCCCCGAGGGACAGGGCCTACCTGAAGCTTTCTTT.

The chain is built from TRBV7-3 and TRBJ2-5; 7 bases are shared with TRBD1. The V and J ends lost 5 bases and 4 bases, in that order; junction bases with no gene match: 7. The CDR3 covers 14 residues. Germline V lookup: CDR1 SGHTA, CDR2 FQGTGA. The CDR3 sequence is CASSTDRAGETQYF. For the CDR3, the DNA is TGTGCCAGCAGCACCGACAGGGCCGGAGAGACCCAGTACTTC.

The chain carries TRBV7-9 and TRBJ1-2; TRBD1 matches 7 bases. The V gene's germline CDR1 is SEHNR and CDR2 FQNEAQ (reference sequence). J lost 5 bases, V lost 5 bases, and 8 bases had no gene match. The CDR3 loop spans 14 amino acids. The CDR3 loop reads CASSAGQLQYGYTF. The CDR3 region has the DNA TGTGCCAGCAGCGCGGGACAGTTGCAGTATGGCTACACCTTC. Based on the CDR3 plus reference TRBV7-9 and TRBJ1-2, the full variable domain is DTGVSQNPRHKITKRGQNVTFRCDPISEHNRLYWYRQTLGQGPEFLTYFQNEAQLEKSRLLSDRFSAERPKGSFSTLEIQRTEQGDSAMYLCASSAGQLQYGYTFGSGTRLTVV.

The CDR3 reads CASSQDFYSTGELFF. The CDR3 nucleotides are TGCGCCAGCAGCCAAGATTTTTACAGCACCGGGGAGCTGTTTTTT. The V gene is TRBV4-3, the J gene TRBJ2-2; D not resolved. The germline CDR1 and CDR2 sequences are LGHNA and YSLEER. The CDR3 has 15 residues. Trimming left V 0 bases short and J 4 bases short, with 9 bases between.

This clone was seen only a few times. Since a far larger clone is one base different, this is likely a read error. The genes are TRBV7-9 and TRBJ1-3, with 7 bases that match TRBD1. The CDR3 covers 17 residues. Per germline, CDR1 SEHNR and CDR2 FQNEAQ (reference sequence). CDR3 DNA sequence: TGTTCCAGCAGCACCCGGACAGGCGCATACTCTGGAAACACCATATATTTT. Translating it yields CSSSTRTGAYSGNTIYF.

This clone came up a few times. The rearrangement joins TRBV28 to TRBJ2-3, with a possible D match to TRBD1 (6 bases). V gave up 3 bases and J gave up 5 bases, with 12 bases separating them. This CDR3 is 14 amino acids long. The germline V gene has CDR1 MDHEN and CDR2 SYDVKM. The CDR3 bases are TGTGCCAGCAGTTTCTTACAGGGTTTAGATACGCAGTATTTT. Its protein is CASSFLQGLDTQYF.

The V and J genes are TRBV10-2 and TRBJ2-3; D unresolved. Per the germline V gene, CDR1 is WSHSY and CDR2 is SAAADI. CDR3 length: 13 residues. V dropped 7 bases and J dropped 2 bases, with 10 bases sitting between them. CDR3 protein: CASNGGPTDTQYF. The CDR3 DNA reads TGCGCCAGCAACGGCGGCCCCACAGATACGCAGTATTTT.

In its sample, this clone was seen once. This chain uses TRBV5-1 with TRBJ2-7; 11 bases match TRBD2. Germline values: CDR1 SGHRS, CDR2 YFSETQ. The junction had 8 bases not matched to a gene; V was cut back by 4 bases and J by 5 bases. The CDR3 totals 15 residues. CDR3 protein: CASSPLASGRHEQYF. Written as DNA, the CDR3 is TGCGCCAGCAGCCCCTTAGCTAGCGGGAGGCACGAGCAGTACTTC.

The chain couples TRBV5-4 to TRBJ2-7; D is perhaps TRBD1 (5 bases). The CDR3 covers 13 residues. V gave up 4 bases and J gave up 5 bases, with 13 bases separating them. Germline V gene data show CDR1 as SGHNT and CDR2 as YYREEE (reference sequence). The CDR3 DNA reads TGTGCCAGCAGCCGACACCAGGGTAACGAGCAGTACTTC. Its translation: CASSRHQGNEQYF.

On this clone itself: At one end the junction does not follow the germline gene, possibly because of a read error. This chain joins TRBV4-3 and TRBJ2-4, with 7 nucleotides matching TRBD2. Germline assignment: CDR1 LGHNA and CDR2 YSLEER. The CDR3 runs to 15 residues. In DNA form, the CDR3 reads TGCGCCAGCAGCCTTCTTGGGGGGGGGAAAAACAGTCAGTACTTC. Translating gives CASSLLGGGKNSQYF.